Listed below are T cell receptor beta chains from one sample, sequenced in a study of shared clonotypes between healthy human individuals. The method was immunoSEQ multiplex PCR; TCRdb's version includes in-frame clones alone and lacks a portion of them. The data contain roughly 810,000 clones, approximately 97% of them singletons. Sequenced material: naive CD8+ T cells sorted from blood. The receptors shown here come from a young man in good health. Each CDR3 is given with its conserved first and last residue. Each record gives: V gene, clone size, J gene, D gene, CDR3 protein, CDR3 DNA. A D gene is named only where the DNA matches it firmly. Size is stated for part of the rows, as once, few or many counts, or as a class when the clone is expanded.

TRBV11-2,-,TRBJ1-4,-,CASSSPDTEKLFF,TGTGCCAGCAGCTCCCCGGACACTGAAAAACTGTTTTTT
TRBV27,once,TRBJ2-7,-,CASSWLASSLNEQYF,TGTGCCAGCAGTTGGTTAGCAAGCAGCCTCAACGAGCAGTACTTC
TRBV29-1,-,TRBJ2-7,TRBD2,CSVEAAWGGANYEQYF,TGCAGCGTTGAAGCCGCCTGGGGGGGTGCGAACTACGAGCAGTACTTC
TRBV7-2,-,TRBJ1-1,-,CASSLKSYRMNTEAFF,TGTGCCAGCAGCTTAAAATCGTATCGGATGAACACTGAAGCTTTCTTT
TRBV7-9,-,TRBJ2-7,-,CASSLPRRGLPYEQYF,TGTGCCAGCAGCTTACCCCGGAGGGGGCTCCCCTACGAGCAGTACTTC
TRBV11-2,-,TRBJ1-4,-,CASSHGRNNEKLFF,TGTGCCAGCAGCCACGGACGGAATAATGAAAAACTGTTTTTT
TRBV29-1,-,TRBJ2-3,TRBD1,CSGRDRGIDTQYF,TGCAGCGGCCGGGACAGGGGAATAGATACGCAGTATTTT
TRBV29-1,-,TRBJ2-4,-,CSGHLGSKNIQYF,TGCAGCGGTCACCTCGGGAGCAAAAACATTCAGTACTTC
TRBV5-5,-,TRBJ2-6,-,CASSLRITGANVLTF,TGTGCCAGCAGCTTGCGAATTACTGGGGCCAACGTCCTGACTTTC
TRBV4-1,-,TRBJ2-7,TRBD1,CASGAGGYEQYF,TGCGCCAGCGGGGCAGGGGGCTACGAGCAGTACTTC
TRBV27,-,TRBJ2-2,TRBD2,CASSLGAGEGTGELFF,TGTGCCAGCAGTTTAGGGGCGGGAGAGGGCACCGGGGAGCTGTTTTTT
TRBV28,-,TRBJ2-7,-,CASSSTGSYEQYF,TGTGCCAGCAGTTCCACAGGCTCCTACGAGCAGTACTTC
TRBV10-1,-,TRBJ1-1,-,CASSGGTEAFF,TGCGCCAGCAGCGGGGGAACTGAAGCTTTCTTT
TRBV18,-,TRBJ2-7,TRBD1,CASSPEDRGSHEQYF,TGTGCCAGCTCACCAGAGGACAGGGGGAGCCACGAGCAGTACTTC
TRBV30,-,TRBJ1-1,-,CAWSVVTEAFF,TGTGCCTGGAGTGTCGTCACTGAAGCTTTCTTT
TRBV5-1,-,TRBJ2-5,-,CASSLSPHSGNQETQYF,TGCGCCAGCAGCTTATCCCCTCACAGTGGGAACCAAGAGACCCAGTACTTC
TRBV28,-,TRBJ2-2,TRBD2,CASGHDDSGTSPTGELFF,TGTGCCAGCGGTCACGACGATTCCGGGACTAGTCCCACCGGGGAGCTGTTTTTT
TRBV7-8,-,TRBJ2-1,TRBD2,CASSVEPGLALIPSYNEQFF,TGTGCCAGCAGCGTTGAACCGGGACTAGCTCTGATACCCTCCTACAATGAGCAGTTCTTC
TRBV6-1,-,TRBJ1-5,-,CASSEGVYSNQPQHF,TGTGCCAGCAGTGAGGGAGTCTATAGCAATCAGCCCCAGCATTTT
TRBV27,-,TRBJ1-2,TRBD1,CASSETLGQFYGYTF,TGTGCCAGCAGTGAGACCTTGGGACAGTTCTATGGCTACACCTTC
TRBV27,once,TRBJ2-7,-,CASSFRRGPPYEQYF,TGTGCCAGCAGTTTCCGGCGGGGACCTCCCTACGAGCAGTACTTC
TRBV14,-,TRBJ2-7,-,CASSQPRTGKYYEQYF,TGTGCCAGCAGCCAACCCCGGACGGGGAAGTACTACGAGCAGTACTTC
TRBV2,once,TRBJ2-7,TRBD2,CASRSLGTSVAYEQYF,TGTGCCAGCAGGTCCCTAGGGACTAGCGTCGCCTACGAGCAGTACTTC
TRBV27,-,TRBJ2-7,TRBD2,CASSSYSGSYEQYF,TGTGCCAGCAGTTCTTACAGCGGGAGCTACGAGCAGTACTTC
TRBV9,-,TRBJ1-5,-,CASSDGGRQPQHF,TGTGCCAGCAGCGACGGGGGTCGTCAGCCCCAGCATTTT
TRBV7-9,-,TRBJ2-1,TRBD2,CASSGPSGITSSYNEQFF,TGTGCCAGCAGTGGGCCTAGCGGGATTACTAGCTCCTACAATGAGCAGTTCTTC
TRBV27,-,TRBJ2-3,TRBD2,CASSLVAGGADTQYF,TGTGCCAGCAGTTTAGTAGCGGGAGGCGCAGATACGCAGTATTTT
TRBV15,-,TRBJ2-2,-,CATSRDESFAGELFF,TGTGCCACCAGCAGAGATGAAAGTTTCGCCGGGGAGCTGTTTTTT
TRBV29-1,-,TRBJ2-2,-,CSVALTGELFF,TGCAGCGTTGCTCTTACCGGGGAGCTGTTTTTT
TRBV11-3,-,TRBJ2-1,-,CASRGRGYNEQFF,TGTGCCAGCAGGGGCCGGGGATACAATGAGCAGTTCTTC
TRBV2,few,TRBJ2-1,-,CAARGLYNEQFF,TGTGCCGCCAGAGGCCTATACAATGAGCAGTTCTTC
TRBV14,-,TRBJ2-1,TRBD2,CASSQTLAVYNEQFF,TGTGCCAGCAGCCAAACTCTAGCGGTATACAATGAGCAGTTCTTC
TRBV6-5,-,TRBJ1-2,-,CASSYSGTPTNYGYTF,TGTGCCAGCAGTTACTCCGGGACACCGACTAACTATGGCTACACCTTC
TRBV15,-,TRBJ2-3,-,CATSREGNSYSTDTQYF,TGTGCCACCAGCAGAGAAGGAAATAGCTATAGCACAGATACGCAGTATTTT
TRBV7-9,-,TRBJ2-5,-,CASSLPEEPQYF,TGTGCCAGCAGCTTACCCGAAGAACCCCAGTACTTC
TRBV5-1,-,TRBJ2-7,TRBD1,CASSYDRGEQYF,TGCGCCAGCAGCTACGACAGGGGCGAGCAGTACTTC
TRBV5-1,-,TRBJ1-2,-,CASSLGDELGYTF,TGCGCCAGCAGCTTGGGGGATGAACTTGGCTACACCTTC
TRBV27,-,TRBJ2-1,-,CASSVGGEQFF,TGTGCCAGCAGCGTGGGTGGAGAGCAGTTCTTC
TRBV28,-,TRBJ1-3,-,CASSDSFSGNTIYF,TGTGCCAGCAGTGACAGTTTCTCTGGAAACACCATATATTTT
TRBV14,-,TRBJ1-2,-,CASSQVGGSYGYTF,TGTGCCAGCAGCCAAGTTGGGGGTTCGTATGGCTACACCTTC
TRBV7-9,-,TRBJ1-4,TRBD1,CASSPPTGVLDSNEKLFF,TGTGCCAGCAGCCCGCCGACAGGGGTCCTCGACTCTAATGAAAAACTGTTTTTT
TRBV5-1,-,TRBJ2-7,TRBD2,CASSPPGTSGRFEQYF,TGCGCCAGCAGCCCCCCTGGGACTAGCGGGAGGTTTGAGCAGTACTTC
TRBV7-8,-,TRBJ2-7,-,CASSLIGPYEQYF,TGTGCCAGCAGCTTAATCGGGCCTTACGAGCAGTACTTC
TRBV9,-,TRBJ1-2,-,CASSDRLYGYTF,TGTGCCAGCAGCGACCGACTTTATGGCTACACCTTC
TRBV4-1,-,TRBJ2-1,TRBD2,CASSHIAGATSYNEQFF,TGCGCCAGCAGCCACATAGCGGGCGCGACCTCCTACAATGAGCAGTTCTTC